Each of the 18 T cell receptor beta chains below was sequenced from the same sample in a study of blood T cell repertoires in COVID-19. Clones were sequenced by immunoSEQ multiplex PCR, and TCRdb holds only the in-frame ones, with some missing. The profile shows 300,000 to 400,000 clones, 90% of them singletons. The sample taken for sequencing was peripheral blood. These receptors were obtained from a woman in her 30s with COVID-19, enrolled during active disease.

The chain is built from TRBV4-1 and TRBJ2-1, with 8 bases identical to TRBD2. The CDR3 is 15 amino acids. The junction had 5 bases not matched to a gene; V was cut back by 3 bases and J by 4 bases. In germline, CDR1 is MGHRA, CDR2 YSYEKL. CDR3 sequence (DNA): TGCGCCAGCAGCCATGGGATAGCGGGGTACAATGAGCAGTTCTTC. Translation: CASSHGIAGYNEQFF.

The chain carries TRBV5-1 and TRBJ1-3; D not resolved. CDR3 length equals 15 residues. Germline loops: CDR1 SGHRS, CDR2 YFSETQ. V shed 1 base and J shed 0 bases, with 8 bases lying between them. The DNA for the CDR3 is TGCGCCAGCAGCTTGCGCGGTGACTCTGGAAACACCATATATTTT. Protein product: CASSLRGDSGNTIYF.

Points on this clone: Relative to the germline gene, one junction end is altered; a read error may explain this. The chain employs TRBV19 and TRBJ1-1; D gene ambiguous. Germline assignment: CDR1 LNHDA and CDR2 SQIVND (reference sequence). The CDR3 runs 16 residues. This chain's CDR3 is CASSLEGPGRDTEAFF. The DNA of the CDR3 is TGTGCCAGTAGTCTAGAGGGCCCCGGGAGGGACACTGAAGCTTTCTTT.

This rearrangement joins TRBV15 to TRBJ1-1, with a possible D match to TRBD1 (5 bases). This CDR3 has 13 amino acids. V was trimmed by 9 bases and J by 0 bases, leaving 11 bases between them. CDR1 is LNHNV, CDR2 YYDKDF, per germline (reference sequence). In DNA, the CDR3 is TGTGCCACACGAACGACAGTGAACACTGAAGCTTTCTTT. As protein: CATRTTVNTEAFF.

The chain is built from TRBV11-2 and TRBJ2-3; 10 nucleotides match TRBD2. The J segment lost 0 bases and the V segment lost 5 bases, leaving 8 bases of the junction unmatched. There are 17 residues in the CDR3. CDR1 SGHAT and CDR2 FQNNGV come from the germline V gene. In nucleotides, the CDR3 is TGTGCCAGCAGCGCACCTAGCGGGGGAGCTAGCACAGATACGCAGTATTTT. This codes for CASSAPSGGASTDTQYF.

The rearrangement uses TRBV12-5 and TRBJ2-1; TRBD2 matches 15 bases. In germline, CDR1 is LGHNT, CDR2 FRNRAP. The CDR3 totals 20 residues. With 3 bases clipped from V and 7 bases from J, the junction kept 16 bases outside the gene matches. The CDR3 here is CASGFISGLAGGPVPNEQFF. CDR3 bases: TGTGCTAGTGGTTTCATTAGCGGACTAGCGGGAGGGCCGGTTCCAAATGAGCAGTTCTTC.

J is TRBJ1-1 and V is TRBV28; D may be TRBD1 (6 bases). Deletions cut 1 base from V and 5 bases from J, with 14 bases between. Germline values: CDR1 MDHEN, CDR2 SYDVKM. The CDR3 loop spans 15 amino acids. Here the CDR3 reads CASSLLQGFSTEAFF. In nucleotides, the CDR3 is TGTGCCAGCAGTTTATTACAGGGTTTCTCTACTGAAGCTTTCTTT.

The rearrangement links TRBV6-6 to TRBJ1-1; TRBD1 agrees at 8 bases. Losses at the gene ends were 7 bases for V and 3 bases for J; bases not matched to a gene: 13. The CDR3 contains 16 residues. Germline-derived CDR1 and CDR2 are MNHNY and SVGAGI (reference sequence). The CDR3, as DNA: TGTGCCAGCACCGTAGGACAGGGTAGAGGGCACACTGAAGCTTTCTTT. It specifies CASTVGQGRGHTEAFF.

The chain has TRBV7-8 and TRBJ1-1, with D uncertain. Germline V gene data show CDR1 as SGHVS and CDR2 as FQNEAQ. V gave up 6 bases and J gave up 0 bases, with 11 bases separating them. CDR3 length: 14 residues. The CDR3 is CASRAHIMNTEAFF. CDR3 nucleotides: TGTGCCAGCAGGGCTCACATAATGAACACTGAAGCTTTCTTT.

This clone has more than one count but fewer than ten. The chain uses TRBV5-4 and TRBJ2-5; possible D gene TRBD1, 6 bases. The V end lost 0 bases, the J end lost 0 bases, and 9 bases lay between the germline ends. The CDR3 runs 15 residues. CDR1 and CDR2 (germline): SGHNT, YYREEE (reference sequence). The CDR3 nucleotides are TGTGCCAGCAGCTTGGCACAGGGTAACCAAGAGACCCAGTACTTC. Translated: CASSLAQGNQETQYF.

V and J are TRBV6-1 and TRBJ1-2; D may be TRBD1 (6 bases). This CDR3 has 16 amino acids. V was pared by 3 bases and J by 2 bases, with 16 bases between. Germline V gene data show CDR1 as MNHNS and CDR2 as SASEGT. The CDR3 coding sequence is TGTGCCAGCAGTGAGGGGGCCGGCGGAATGAACTATGGCTACACCTTC. Protein: CASSEGAGGMNYGYTF.

The V gene is TRBV11-2, the J gene TRBJ1-3; TRBD1 agrees at 10 bases. Germline assignment: CDR1 SGHAT and CDR2 FQNNGV. The CDR3 loop spans 16 amino acids. Unmatched junction bases numbered 7, after V lost 8 bases and J lost 0 bases. Here the CDR3 DNA reads TGTGCCAGCCTCCGGGACAGGGGCCTCTCTGGAAACACCATATATTTT. This gives the protein CASLRDRGLSGNTIYF.

The chain employs TRBV5-4 and TRBJ1-2; TRBD1 matches 8 bases. The germline V gene has CDR1 SGHNT and CDR2 YYREEE (reference sequence). The V segment lost 4 bases and the J segment 5 bases; nucleotides outside the gene matches: 10. This CDR3 is built from 15 residues. CDR3 nucleotide sequence: TGTGCCAGCAGCGCGGGACAGGAGATCGTTTATGGCTACACCTTC. It specifies CASSAGQEIVYGYTF.

This sequence joins TRBV13 and TRBJ1-2; no clear D. The germline CDR1 and CDR2 sequences are PRHDT and FYEKMQ (reference sequence). The CDR3 has 12 amino acids. V lost 6 bases and J 8 bases, leaving 13 bases between the germline ends. The CDR3 nucleotides read TGTGCCAGCAGTACAGAAGGCCGCGGCTACACCTTC. It translates to CASSTEGRGYTF.

The CDR3 nucleotides are TGTGCCTGGACCGGACTAGCGGGAGCACCCACAGATACGCAGTATTTT. This sequence encodes CAWTGLAGAPTDTQYF. V usage is TRBV30 and J usage is TRBJ2-3, with 13 bases lining up with TRBD2. The J segment lost 2 bases and the V segment lost 4 bases, leaving 6 bases of the junction unmatched. In germline, CDR1 is GTSNPN, CDR2 SVGIG (reference sequence). CDR3 length: 16 amino acids.

The chain employs TRBV30 and TRBJ1-2; no clear D gene. Trimming removed 4 bases from V and 8 bases from J, with 17 bases in between. This CDR3 has 13 residues. Germline V gives CDR1 GTSNPN, CDR2 SVGIG (reference sequence). The CDR3 DNA is TGTGCCTGGACCTCAGGCACAGTAGGAGGCTACACCTTC. It codes for CAWTSGTVGGYTF.

V and J are TRBV10-3 and TRBJ2-1, with D perhaps matching TRBD1 (6 bases). Per germline, CDR1 ENHRY and CDR2 SYGVKD. The germline V and J ends were trimmed by 9 bases and 3 bases, with 15 bases remaining between them. This CDR3 region has 14 residues. The CDR3, as DNA: TGTGCCATGAGGGGGACGGATAACTACAATGAGCAGTTCTTC. Protein sequence: CAMRGTDNYNEQFF.

In DNA, the CDR3 is TGTGCCAGCAGCTTGGGGGGACTAGCGGCAGATACGCAGTATTTT. This translates into CASSLGGLAADTQYF. The rearrangement links TRBV7-9 to TRBJ2-3; 11 bases map to TRBD2. Germline CDR1 SEHNR, CDR2 FQNEAQ (reference sequence). The CDR3 runs to 15 residues. V was clipped by 3 bases and J by 4 bases; unmatched bases: 3. Using reference TRBV7-9 and TRBJ2-3 for the parts outside the CDR3, the full variable domain is DTGVSQNPRHKITKRGQNVTFRCDPISEHNRLYWYRQTLGQGPEFLTYFQNEAQLEKSRLLSDRFSAERPKGSFSTLEIQRTEQGDSAMYLCASSLGGLAADTQYFGPGTRLTVL.